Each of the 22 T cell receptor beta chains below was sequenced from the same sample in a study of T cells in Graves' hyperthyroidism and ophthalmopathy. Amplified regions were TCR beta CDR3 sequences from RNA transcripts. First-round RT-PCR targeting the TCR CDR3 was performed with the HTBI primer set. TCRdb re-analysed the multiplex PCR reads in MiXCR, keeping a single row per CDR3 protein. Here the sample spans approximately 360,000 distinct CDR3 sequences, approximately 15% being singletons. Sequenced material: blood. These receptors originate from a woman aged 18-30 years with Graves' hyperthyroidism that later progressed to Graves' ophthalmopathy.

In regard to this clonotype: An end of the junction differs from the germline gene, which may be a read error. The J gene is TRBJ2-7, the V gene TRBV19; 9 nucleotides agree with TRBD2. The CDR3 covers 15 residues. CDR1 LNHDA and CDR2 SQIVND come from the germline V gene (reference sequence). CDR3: CASGIQIAGEYEQYF. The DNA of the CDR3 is TGTGCCAGTGGTATCCAGATAGCGGGAGAGTACGAGCAGTACTTC.

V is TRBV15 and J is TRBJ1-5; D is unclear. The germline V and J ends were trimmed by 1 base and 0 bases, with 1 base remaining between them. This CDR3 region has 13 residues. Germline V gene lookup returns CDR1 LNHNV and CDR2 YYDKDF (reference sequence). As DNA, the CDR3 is TGTGCCACCAGCAGAGCTAGCAATCAGCCCCAGCATTTT. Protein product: CATSRASNQPQHF.

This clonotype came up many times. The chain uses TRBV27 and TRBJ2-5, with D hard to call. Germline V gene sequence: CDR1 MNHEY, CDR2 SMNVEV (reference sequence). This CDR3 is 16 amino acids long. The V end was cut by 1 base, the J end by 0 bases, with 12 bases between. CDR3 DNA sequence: TGTGCCAGCAGTTTATGGGCGCGAAAAAACCAAGAGACCCAGTACTTC. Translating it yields CASSLWARKNQETQYF.

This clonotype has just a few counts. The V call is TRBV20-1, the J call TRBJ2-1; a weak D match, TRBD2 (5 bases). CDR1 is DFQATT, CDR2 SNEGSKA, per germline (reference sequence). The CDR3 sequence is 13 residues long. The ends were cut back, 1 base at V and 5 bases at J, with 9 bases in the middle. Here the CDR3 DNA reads TGCAGTGCTAGAGTACTAGGGAACAATGAGCAGTTCTTC. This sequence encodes CSARVLGNNEQFF.

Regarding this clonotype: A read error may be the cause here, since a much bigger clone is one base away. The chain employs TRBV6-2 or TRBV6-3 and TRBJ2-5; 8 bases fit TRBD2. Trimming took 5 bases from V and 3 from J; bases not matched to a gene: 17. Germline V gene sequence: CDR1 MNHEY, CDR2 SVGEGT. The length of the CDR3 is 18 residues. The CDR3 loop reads CASSGVDGGGGWKETQYF. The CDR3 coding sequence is TGTGCCAGCAGTGGCGTCGACGGGGGGGGCGGTTGGAAAGAGACCCAGTACTTC.

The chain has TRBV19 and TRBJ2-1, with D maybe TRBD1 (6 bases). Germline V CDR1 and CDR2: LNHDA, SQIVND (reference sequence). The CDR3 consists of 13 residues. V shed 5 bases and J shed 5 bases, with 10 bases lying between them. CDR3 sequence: CASSPWTDNEQFF. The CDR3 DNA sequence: TGTGCCAGTAGTCCCTGGACAGACAATGAGCAGTTCTTC.

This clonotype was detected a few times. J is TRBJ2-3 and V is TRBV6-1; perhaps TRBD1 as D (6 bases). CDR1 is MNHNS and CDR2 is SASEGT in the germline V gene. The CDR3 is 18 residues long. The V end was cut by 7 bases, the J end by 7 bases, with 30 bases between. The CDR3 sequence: CASTLWIPTGSFINTQYF. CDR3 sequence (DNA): TGTGCCAGCACCCTTTGGATCCCCACAGGGTCTTTTATTAATACGCAGTATTTT.

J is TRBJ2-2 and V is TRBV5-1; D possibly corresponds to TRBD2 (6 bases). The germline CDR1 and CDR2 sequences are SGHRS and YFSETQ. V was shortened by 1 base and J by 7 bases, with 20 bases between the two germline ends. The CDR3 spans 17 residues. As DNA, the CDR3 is TGCGCCAGCAGCTTGCCCCGGGACTTGGCGTTTAGCGGGGAGCTGTTTTTT. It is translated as CASSLPRDLAFSGELFF.

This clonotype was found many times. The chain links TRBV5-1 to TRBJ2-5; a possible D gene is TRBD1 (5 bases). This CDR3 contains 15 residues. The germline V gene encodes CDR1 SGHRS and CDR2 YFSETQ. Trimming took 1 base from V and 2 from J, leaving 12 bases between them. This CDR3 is CASSLSGPVQETQYF. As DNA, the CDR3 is TGCGCCAGCAGCTTGTCAGGGCCAGTTCAAGAGACCCAGTACTTC.

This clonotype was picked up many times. CDR3 DNA sequence: TGTGCCAGCAGTTTAGCGCCTCTCACCGGGGAGCTGTTTTTT. It encodes CASSLAPLTGELFF. The chain employs TRBV27 and TRBJ2-2, with no clear D. CDR1 and CDR2 (germline): MNHEY, SMNVEV (reference sequence). Trimming removed 2 bases at V and 4 bases at J, with 8 bases between. The CDR3 spans 14 residues.

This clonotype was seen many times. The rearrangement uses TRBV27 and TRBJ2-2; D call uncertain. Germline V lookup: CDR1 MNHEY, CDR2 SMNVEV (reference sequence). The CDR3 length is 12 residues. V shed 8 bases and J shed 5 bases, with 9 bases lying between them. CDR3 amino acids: CASLAGTGELFF. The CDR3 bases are TGTGCCAGCTTGGCTGGTACCGGGGAGCTGTTTTTT.

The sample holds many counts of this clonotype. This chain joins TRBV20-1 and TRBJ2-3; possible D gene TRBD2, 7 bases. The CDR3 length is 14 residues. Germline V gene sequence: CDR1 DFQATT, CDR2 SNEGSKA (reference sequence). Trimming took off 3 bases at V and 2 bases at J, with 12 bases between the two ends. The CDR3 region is CSASAGALTDTQYF. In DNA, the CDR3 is TGCAGTGCTAGCGCGGGGGCCCTCACAGATACGCAGTATTTT.

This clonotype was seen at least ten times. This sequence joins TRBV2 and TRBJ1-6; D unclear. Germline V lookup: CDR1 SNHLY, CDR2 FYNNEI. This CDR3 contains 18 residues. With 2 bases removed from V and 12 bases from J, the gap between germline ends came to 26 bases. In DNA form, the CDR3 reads TGTGCCAGCAGTGAACCGATACCTCCTCGGACCGGCGGGGTACCCCTCCACTTT. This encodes CASSEPIPPRTGGVPLHF.

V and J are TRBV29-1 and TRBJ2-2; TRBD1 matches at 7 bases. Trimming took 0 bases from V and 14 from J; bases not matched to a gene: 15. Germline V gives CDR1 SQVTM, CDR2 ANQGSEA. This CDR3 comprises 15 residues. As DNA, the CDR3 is TGCAGCGTTGAAGATGCTTGGGACGAACAGGGGAAACTGTTTTTT. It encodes CSVEDAWDEQGKLFF.

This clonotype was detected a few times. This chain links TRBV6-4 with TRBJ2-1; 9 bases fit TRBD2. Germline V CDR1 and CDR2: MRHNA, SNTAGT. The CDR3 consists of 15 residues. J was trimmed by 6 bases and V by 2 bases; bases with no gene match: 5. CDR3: CASSDTNSGGNEQFF. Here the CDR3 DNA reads TGTGCCAGCAGTGACACGAATAGCGGGGGCAATGAGCAGTTCTTC.

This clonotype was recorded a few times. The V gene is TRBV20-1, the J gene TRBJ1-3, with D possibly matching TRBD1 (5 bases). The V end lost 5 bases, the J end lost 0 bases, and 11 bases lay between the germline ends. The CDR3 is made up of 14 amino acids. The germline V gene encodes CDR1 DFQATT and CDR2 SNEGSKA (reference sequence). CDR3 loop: CSAPKGTSGNTIYF. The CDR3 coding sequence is TGCAGTGCTCCTAAGGGGACCTCTGGAAACACCATATATTTT.

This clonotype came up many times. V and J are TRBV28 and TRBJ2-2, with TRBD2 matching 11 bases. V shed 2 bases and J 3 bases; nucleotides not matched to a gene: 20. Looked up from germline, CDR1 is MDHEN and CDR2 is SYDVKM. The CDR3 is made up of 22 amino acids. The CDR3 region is CASSLRSNAGTSGGSYTGELFF. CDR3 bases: TGTGCCAGCAGTTTACGTTCGAATGCCGGGACTAGCGGAGGTAGCTACACCGGGGAGCTGTTTTTT.

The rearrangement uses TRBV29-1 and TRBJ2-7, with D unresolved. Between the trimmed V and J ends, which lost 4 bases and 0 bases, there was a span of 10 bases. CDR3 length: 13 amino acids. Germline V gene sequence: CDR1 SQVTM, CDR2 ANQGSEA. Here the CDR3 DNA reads TGCAGCGTTGGTATCGTCGGCTCCTACGAGCAGTACTTC. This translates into CSVGIVGSYEQYF.

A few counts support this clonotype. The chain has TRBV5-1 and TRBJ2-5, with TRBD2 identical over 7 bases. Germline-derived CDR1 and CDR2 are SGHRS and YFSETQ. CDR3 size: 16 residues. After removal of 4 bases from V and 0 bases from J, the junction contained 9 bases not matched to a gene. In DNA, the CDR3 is TGCGCCAGCAGCCTCTCAACTAGCGCTTACCAAGAGACCCAGTACTTC. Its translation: CASSLSTSAYQETQYF.

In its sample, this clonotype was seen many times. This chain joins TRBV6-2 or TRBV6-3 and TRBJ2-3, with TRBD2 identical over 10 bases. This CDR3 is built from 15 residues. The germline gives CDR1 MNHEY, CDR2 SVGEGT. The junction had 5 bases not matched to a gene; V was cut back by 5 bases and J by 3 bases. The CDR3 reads CASSLAGVRTDTQYF. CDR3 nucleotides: TGTGCCAGCAGTCTAGCGGGAGTTCGGACAGATACGCAGTATTTT.

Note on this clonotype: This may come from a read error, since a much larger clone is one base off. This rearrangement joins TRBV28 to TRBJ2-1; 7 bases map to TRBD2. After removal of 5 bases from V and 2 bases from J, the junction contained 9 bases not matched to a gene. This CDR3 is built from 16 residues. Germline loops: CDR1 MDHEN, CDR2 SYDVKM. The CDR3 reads CASSAYTAGAYNEQFF. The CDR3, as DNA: TGTGCCAGCAGTGCATACACGGCGGGAGCCTACAATGAGCAGTTCTTC.

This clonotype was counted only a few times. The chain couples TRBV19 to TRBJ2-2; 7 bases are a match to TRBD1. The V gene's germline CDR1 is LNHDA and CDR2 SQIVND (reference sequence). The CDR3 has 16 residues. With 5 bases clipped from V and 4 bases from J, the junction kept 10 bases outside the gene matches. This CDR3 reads CASSGDRATFTGELFF. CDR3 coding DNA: TGTGCCAGTAGTGGCGACAGGGCAACATTCACCGGGGAGCTGTTTTTT.